The present T cell receptor (beta chain) was sequenced within a study of OX40 agonist ivuxolimab in advanced cancers. Turning to the study itself: Ivuxolimab is a fully human IgG2 antibody that activates OX40 (CD134). Patients with hepatocellular carcinoma, melanoma, renal cell or head and neck cancer made up the dose-escalation patients. The mean age was roughly 60 years, ranging from about 20 to 85, with 82.7% of participants male.

CDR1 and CDR2 (germline): MDHEN, SYDVKM. With 11 bases removed from V and 0 bases from J, the gap between germline ends came to 14 bases. This CDR3 contains 13 residues. TCRdb's table, derived via immunoSEQ multiplex PCR, lists solely in-frame clones and lacks some. Of tens of thousands of clones listed, 70% to 90% are singletons. The chain employs TRBV28 and TRBJ2-7; D possibly corresponds to TRBD2 (7 bases). This receptor was obtained from an adult with an advanced solid tumor such as melanoma, head and neck, liver or kidney cancer. Sequencing used CD4+ or CD8+ T cells sorted from blood, obtained in a trial of the OX40 agonist ivuxolimab. The CDR3 bases are TGTGCCGCCGCGGGGGCTAGCTCCTACGAGCAGTACTTC. Amino acids: CAAAGASSYEQYF.